This TCR beta chain originates from a study of T cell responses to AZD1222 COVID-19 vaccine. The CDR3 consists of 13 residues. CDR1 MDHEN and CDR2 SYDVKM come from the germline V gene. V was trimmed by 6 bases and J by 6 bases, leaving 11 bases between them. Notes on the study in general: Donors were chiefly white British, with a greater number of females, and clonal diversity was perhaps underestimated. Recipients of AZD1222 seropositive at baseline numbered only five or six.

To note about this clone: Its specificity is unknown.

TCRdb's copy holds only in-frame clones and misses some; the assay was immunoSEQ multiplex PCR. This table holds some 200,000 clones, more than 75% found once. Sequencing used peripheral blood, obtained 28 days after the second AZD1222 dose. The TCR originated in an adult who received the AZD1222 COVID-19 vaccine. This chain uses TRBV28 with TRBJ1-4; maybe TRBD1 (5 bases). The CDR3 DNA sequence: TGTGCCAGCAGGCAGGGAGGAGATGAAAAACTGTTTTTT. Translation: CASRQGGDEKLFF.